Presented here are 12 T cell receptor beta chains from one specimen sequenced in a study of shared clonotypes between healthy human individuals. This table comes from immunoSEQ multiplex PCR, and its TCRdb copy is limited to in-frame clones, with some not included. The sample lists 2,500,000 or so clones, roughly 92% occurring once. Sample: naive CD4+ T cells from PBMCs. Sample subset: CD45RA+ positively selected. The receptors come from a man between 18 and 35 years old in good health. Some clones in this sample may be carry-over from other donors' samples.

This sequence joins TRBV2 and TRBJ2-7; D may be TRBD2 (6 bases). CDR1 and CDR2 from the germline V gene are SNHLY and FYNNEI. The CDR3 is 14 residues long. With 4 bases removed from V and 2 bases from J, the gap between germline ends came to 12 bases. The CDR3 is CASSAGTYTYEQYF. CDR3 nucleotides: TGTGCCAGCAGTGCTGGGACTTATACCTACGAGCAGTACTTC.

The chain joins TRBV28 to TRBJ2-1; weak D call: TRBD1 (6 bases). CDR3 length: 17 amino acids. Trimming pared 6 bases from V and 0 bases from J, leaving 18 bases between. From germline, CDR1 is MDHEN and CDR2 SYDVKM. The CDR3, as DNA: TGTGCCAGCAGCTCGATGGGGGCGGCCTACTCCTACAATGAGCAGTTCTTC. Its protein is CASSSMGAAYSYNEQFF.

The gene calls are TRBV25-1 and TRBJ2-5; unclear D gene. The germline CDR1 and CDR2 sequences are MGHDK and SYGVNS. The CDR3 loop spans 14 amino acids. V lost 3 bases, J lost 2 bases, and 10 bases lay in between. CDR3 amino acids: CASSEAGRQETQYF. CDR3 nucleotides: TGTGCCAGCAGTGAGGCAGGTCGACAAGAGACCCAGTACTTC.

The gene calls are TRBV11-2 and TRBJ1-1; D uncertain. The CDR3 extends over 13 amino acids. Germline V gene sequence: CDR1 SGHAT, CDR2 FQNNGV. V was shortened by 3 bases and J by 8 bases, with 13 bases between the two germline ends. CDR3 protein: CASSLEFGSEAFF. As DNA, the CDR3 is TGTGCCAGCAGCTTGGAATTCGGAAGCGAAGCTTTCTTT.

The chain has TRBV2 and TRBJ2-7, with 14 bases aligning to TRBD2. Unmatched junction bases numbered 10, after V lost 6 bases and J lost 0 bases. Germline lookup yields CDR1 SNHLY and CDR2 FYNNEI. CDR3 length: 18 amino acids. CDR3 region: CASSAGLAGALSSYEQYF. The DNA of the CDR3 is TGTGCCAGCAGCGCGGGACTAGCGGGAGCCCTATCCTCCTACGAGCAGTACTTC.

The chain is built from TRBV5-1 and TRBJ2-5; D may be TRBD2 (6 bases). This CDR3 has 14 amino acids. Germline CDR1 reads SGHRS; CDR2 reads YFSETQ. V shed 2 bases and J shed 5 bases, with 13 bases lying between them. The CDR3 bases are TGCGCCAGCAGCTTCCGGGCCCTAGCGGAGACCCAGTACTTC. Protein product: CASSFRALAETQYF.

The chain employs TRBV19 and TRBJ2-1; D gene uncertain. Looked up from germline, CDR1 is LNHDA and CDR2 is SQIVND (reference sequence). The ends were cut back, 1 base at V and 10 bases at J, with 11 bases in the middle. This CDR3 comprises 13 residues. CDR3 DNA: TGTGCCAGTAGTATAGCCCCGGCTCACGAGCAGTTCTTC. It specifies CASSIAPAHEQFF.

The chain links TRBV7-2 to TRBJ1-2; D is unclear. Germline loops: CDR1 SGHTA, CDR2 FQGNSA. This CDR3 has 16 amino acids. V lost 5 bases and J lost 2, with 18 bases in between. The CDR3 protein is CASSPDGGQKNYGYTF. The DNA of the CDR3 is TGTGCCAGCAGCCCCGACGGCGGGCAGAAAAACTATGGCTACACCTTC.

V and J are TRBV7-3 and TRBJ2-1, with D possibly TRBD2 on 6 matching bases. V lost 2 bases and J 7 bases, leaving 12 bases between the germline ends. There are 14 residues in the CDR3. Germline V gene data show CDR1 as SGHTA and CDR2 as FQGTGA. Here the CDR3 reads CASSLFPSENEQFF. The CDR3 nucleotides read TGTGCCAGCAGCTTATTTCCTAGCGAGAATGAGCAGTTCTTC.

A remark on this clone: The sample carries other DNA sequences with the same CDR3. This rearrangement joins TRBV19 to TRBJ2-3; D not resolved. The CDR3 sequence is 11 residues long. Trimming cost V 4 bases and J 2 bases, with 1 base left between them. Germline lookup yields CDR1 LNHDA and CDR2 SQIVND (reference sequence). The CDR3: CASSTTDTQYF. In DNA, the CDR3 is TGTGCCAGTAGTACCACAGATACGCAGTATTTT.

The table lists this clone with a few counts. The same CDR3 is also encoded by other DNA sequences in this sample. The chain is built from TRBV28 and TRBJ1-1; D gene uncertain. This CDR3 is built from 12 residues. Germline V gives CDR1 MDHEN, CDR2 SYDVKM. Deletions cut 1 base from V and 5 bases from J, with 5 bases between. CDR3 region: CASSLLGTEAFF. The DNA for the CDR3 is TGTGCCAGCAGTTTATTGGGGACTGAAGCTTTCTTT.

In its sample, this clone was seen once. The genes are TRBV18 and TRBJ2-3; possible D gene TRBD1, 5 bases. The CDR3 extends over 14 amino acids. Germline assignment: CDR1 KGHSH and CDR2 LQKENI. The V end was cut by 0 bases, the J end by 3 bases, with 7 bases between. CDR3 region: CASSPPTVTDTQYF. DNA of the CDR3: TGTGCCAGCTCACCACCGACAGTAACAGATACGCAGTATTTT.